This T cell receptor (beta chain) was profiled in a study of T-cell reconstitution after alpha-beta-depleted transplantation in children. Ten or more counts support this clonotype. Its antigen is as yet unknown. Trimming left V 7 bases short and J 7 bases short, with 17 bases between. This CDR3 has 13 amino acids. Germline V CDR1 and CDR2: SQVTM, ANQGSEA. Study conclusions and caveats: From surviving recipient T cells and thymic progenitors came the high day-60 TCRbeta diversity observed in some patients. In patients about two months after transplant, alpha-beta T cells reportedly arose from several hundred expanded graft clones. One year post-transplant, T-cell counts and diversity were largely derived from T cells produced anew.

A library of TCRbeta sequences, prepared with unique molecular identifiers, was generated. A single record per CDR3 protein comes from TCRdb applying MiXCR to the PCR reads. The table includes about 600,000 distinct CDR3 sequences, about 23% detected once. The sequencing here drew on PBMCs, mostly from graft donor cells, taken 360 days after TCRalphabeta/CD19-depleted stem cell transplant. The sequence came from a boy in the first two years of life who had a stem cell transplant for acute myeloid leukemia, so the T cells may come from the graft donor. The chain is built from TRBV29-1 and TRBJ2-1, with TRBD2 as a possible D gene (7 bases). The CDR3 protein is CSGEGDRGNEQFF. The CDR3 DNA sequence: TGCAGCGGGGAGGGCGATAGGGGGAATGAGCAGTTCTTC.